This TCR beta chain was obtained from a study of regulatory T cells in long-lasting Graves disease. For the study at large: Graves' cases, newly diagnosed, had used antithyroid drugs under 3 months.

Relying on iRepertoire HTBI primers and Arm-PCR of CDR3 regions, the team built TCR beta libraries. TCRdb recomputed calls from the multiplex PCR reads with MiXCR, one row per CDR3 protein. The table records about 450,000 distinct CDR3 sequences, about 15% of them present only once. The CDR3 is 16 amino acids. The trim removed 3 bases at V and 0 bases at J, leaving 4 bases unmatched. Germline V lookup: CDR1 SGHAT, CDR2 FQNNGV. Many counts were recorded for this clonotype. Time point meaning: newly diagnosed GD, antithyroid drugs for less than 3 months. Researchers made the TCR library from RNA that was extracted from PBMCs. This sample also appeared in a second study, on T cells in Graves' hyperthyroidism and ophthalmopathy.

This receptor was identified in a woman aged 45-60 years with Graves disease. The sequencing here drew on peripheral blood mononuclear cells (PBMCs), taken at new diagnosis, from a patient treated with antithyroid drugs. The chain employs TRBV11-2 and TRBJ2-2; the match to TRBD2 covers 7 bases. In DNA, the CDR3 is TGTGCCAGCAGCTTTTCCGGACTAGCGAACACCGGGGAGCTGTTTTTT. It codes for CASSFSGLANTGELFF.